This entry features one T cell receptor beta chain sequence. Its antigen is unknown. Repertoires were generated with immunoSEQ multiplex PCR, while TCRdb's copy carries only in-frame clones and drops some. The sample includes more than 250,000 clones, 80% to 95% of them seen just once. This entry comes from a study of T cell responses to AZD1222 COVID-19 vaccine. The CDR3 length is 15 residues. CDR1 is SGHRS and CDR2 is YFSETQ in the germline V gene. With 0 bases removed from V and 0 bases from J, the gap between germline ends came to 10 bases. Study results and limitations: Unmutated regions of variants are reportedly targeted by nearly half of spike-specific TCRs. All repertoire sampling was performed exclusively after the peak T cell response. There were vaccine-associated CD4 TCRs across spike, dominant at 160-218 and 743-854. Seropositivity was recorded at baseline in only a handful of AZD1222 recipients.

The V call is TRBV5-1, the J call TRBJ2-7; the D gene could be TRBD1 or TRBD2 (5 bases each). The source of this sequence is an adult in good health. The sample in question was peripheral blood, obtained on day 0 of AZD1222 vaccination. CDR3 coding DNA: TGCGCCAGCAGCTTGGGGGGGTCAAGCTCCTACGAGCAGTACTTC. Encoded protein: CASSLGGSSSYEQYF.